One sample yielded the 27 T cell receptor beta chains listed below, sequenced in a study of T-cell memory formation after mild COVID-19 (dated by TCRdb to the early 2020s). The receptor library was made with 5' RACE. The sequencer listed for this sample is Illumina NovaSeq 6000. TCRdb applied fastp at Q25 and MiXCR to the public reads, then kept only in-frame beta chains. When rows share a CDR3 protein, they turn into one entry using the most common DNA and genes. Counted in this sample were hundreds of thousands of distinct CDR3 sequences; around a quarter of them appeared once. The biggest ten clones account for around an eighth of the sample. Sequencing used PBMCs or a T cell subset sorted from them (not recorded which). The receptors were sampled from an adult woman who had mild COVID-19 (a few samples of this study predate the infection). The sample titles of this study are shuffled in the database, so cell type and time point are left out; the donor was told from shared clones.

At least ten counts were recorded for this clonotype. The V and J genes are TRBV18 and TRBJ2-3; D gene unclear. Germline loops: CDR1 KGHSH, CDR2 LQKENI. V lost 3 bases and J 0 bases, leaving 4 bases between the germline ends. This CDR3 comprises 13 residues. The CDR3 DNA sequence: TGTGCCAGCTCACCGGACAGCACAGATACGCAGTATTTT. Its protein is CASSPDSTDTQYF.

This clonotype came up once. Here the CDR3 reads CATSGLGRERSSYNEQFF. CDR3 coding DNA: TGTGCCACCAGTGGGTTAGGTAGGGAGCGGAGCTCCTACAATGAGCAGTTCTTC. The chain couples TRBV24-1 to TRBJ2-1, with a weak D call TRBD2 (5 bases). This CDR3 is built from 18 residues. Germline V gene lookup returns CDR1 KGHDR and CDR2 SFDVKD. V shed 5 bases and J shed 0 bases, with 19 bases lying between them.

V gene TRBV29-1 combines with J gene TRBJ1-1, with no clear D. Germline V lookup: CDR1 SQVTM, CDR2 ANQGSEA. This CDR3 is built from 13 residues. V dropped 0 bases and J dropped 0 bases, with 5 bases sitting between them. The CDR3 spells CSVEDRMNTEAFF. CDR3 DNA: TGCAGCGTTGAAGACAGAATGAACACTGAAGCTTTCTTT.

There are many counts of this clonotype. The V call is TRBV5-1, the J call TRBJ2-1, with 7 nucleotides matching TRBD1. The germline V gene has CDR1 SGHRS and CDR2 YFSETQ. CDR3 length: 14 residues. The J segment lost 10 bases and the V segment lost 0 bases, leaving 7 bases of the junction unmatched. CDR3 sequence: CASSLGTGKLEQFF. In DNA, the CDR3 is TGCGCCAGCAGCTTGGGGACAGGAAAATTGGAGCAGTTCTTC.

About this clonotype itself: One end of the junction fails to match germline, which may point to a read error. The chain has TRBV7-8 and TRBJ2-6, with D possibly matching TRBD1 (5 bases). This CDR3 spans 16 amino acids. CDR1 SGHVS and CDR2 FQNEAQ come from the germline V gene. CDR3 protein: CASSVDRNSGANVLTF. CDR3 sequence (DNA): TGTGCCAGCAGCGTCGACCGTAACTCTGGGGCCAACGTCCTGACCTTC.

The rearrangement uses TRBV7-8 and TRBJ1-4; no clear D. The ends were cut back, 3 bases at V and 8 bases at J, with 10 bases in the middle. The CDR3 has 13 amino acids. In germline, CDR1 is SGHVS, CDR2 FQNEAQ. CDR3 amino acids: CASSFSIGEKLFF. The DNA of the CDR3 is TGTGCCAGCAGCTTTTCCATTGGGGAAAAACTGTTTTTT.

This clonotype has a handful of counts. A junction boundary mismatches the germline segment, possibly from a read error. V and J are TRBV7-2 and TRBJ2-3; TRBD2 matches 14 bases. Germline loops: CDR1 SGHTA, CDR2 FQGNSA. The CDR3 consists of 11 residues. The CDR3 DNA sequence: TGTGCCAGCAGCTCCGGGACTAGCGGGAGTTTT. Translation: CASSSGTSGSF.

The chain carries TRBV6-2 or TRBV6-3 and TRBJ2-5; TRBD2 is a possible D gene (6 bases). CDR3 length equals 14 residues. With 6 bases removed from V and 7 bases from J, the gap between germline ends came to 18 bases. Germline V gene lookup returns CDR1 MNHEY and CDR2 SVGEGT. DNA of the CDR3: TGTGCCAGCAGCGACCCGGGACTCGGAACGACCCAGTACTTC. Amino acid sequence: CASSDPGLGTTQYF.

This clonotype was counted between two and nine times. The chain combines TRBV5-1 with TRBJ1-1; D gene ambiguous. This CDR3 is built from 14 residues. The ends were cut back, 4 bases at V and 3 bases at J, with 13 bases in the middle. The germline gives CDR1 SGHRS, CDR2 YFSETQ. The CDR3 DNA follows: TGCGCCAGCAGCATTAAAAGTTTCGACACTGAAGCTTTCTTT. Residues: CASSIKSFDTEAFF.

The chain is built from TRBV20-1 and TRBJ2-3; 13 nucleotides align to TRBD2. Trimming removed 0 bases from V and 3 bases from J; junction bases left unmatched: 3. Germline CDR1 DFQATT, CDR2 SNEGSKA (reference sequence). This CDR3 contains 16 residues. The CDR3 is CSARDRLAGGTDTQYF. As DNA, the CDR3 is TGCAGTGCTAGAGACCGACTAGCGGGGGGAACAGATACGCAGTATTTT.

This clonotype was counted at least ten times. This chain links TRBV20-1 with TRBJ2-7; tentative D call: TRBD2 (6 bases). CDR1 is DFQATT, CDR2 SNEGSKA, per germline (reference sequence). The CDR3 runs to 13 residues. V was clipped by 5 bases and J by 0 bases, with 11 bases between them. Written as DNA, the CDR3 is TGCAGTGCTTATAGCGGCCTCTCCTACGAGCAGTACTTC. This sequence encodes CSAYSGLSYEQYF.

This chain uses TRBV5-5 with TRBJ2-3; D may correspond to TRBD1 or TRBD2 (5 bases each). Trimming removed 7 bases at V and 4 bases at J, with 19 bases between. Per germline, CDR1 SGHKS and CDR2 YYEKEE (reference sequence). CDR3 size: 15 residues. CDR3 in DNA: TGTGCCAGCCTCAGGGAGCGGCGAGGGGCAGATACGCAGTATTTT. This gives the protein CASLRERRGADTQYF.

This chain uses TRBV2 with TRBJ1-2; TRBD1 aligns across 8 bases. V lost 3 bases and J lost 0; bases outside the gene matches: 6. CDR1 and CDR2 (germline): SNHLY, FYNNEI. The CDR3 consists of 16 residues. The CDR3 loop is CASSDVDRGSNYGYTF. The DNA for the CDR3 is TGTGCCAGCAGTGATGTTGACAGGGGATCTAACTATGGCTACACCTTC.

The DNA of the CDR3 is TGTGCCAGCAGCACCCGGACAGGGGGCTATATCGGGGAGCTGTTTTTT. Protein product: CASSTRTGGYIGELFF. The rearrangement uses TRBV7-9 and TRBJ2-2, with 11 bases that match TRBD1. In germline, CDR1 is SEHNR, CDR2 FQNEAQ (reference sequence). The V segment lost 5 bases and the J segment 7 bases; nucleotides outside the gene matches: 9. This CDR3 region has 16 residues. The whole variable domain, remainder taken from reference TRBV7-9 and TRBJ2-2, is DTGVSQNPRHKITKRGQNVTFRCDPISEHNRLYWYRQTLGQGPEFLTYFQNEAQLEKSRLLSDRFSAERPKGSFSTLEIQRTEQGDSAMYLCASSTRTGGYIGELFFGEGSRLTVL.

The chain joins TRBV7-8 to TRBJ1-6; 9 bases are a match to TRBD1. Trimming at V came to 7 bases and at J to 11 bases, leaving 6 bases not matched to a gene. The CDR3 runs 13 residues. Germline lookup yields CDR1 SGHVS and CDR2 FQNEAQ. The CDR3 sequence is CASTWTGVAPLHF. CDR3 coding DNA: TGTGCCAGCACGTGGACAGGGGTAGCACCCCTCCACTTT.

The genes are TRBV7-2 and TRBJ2-7; D perhaps matches TRBD1 (6 bases). CDR1 and CDR2 from the germline V gene are SGHTA and FQGNSA. The V and J ends lost 2 bases and 5 bases respectively, with 10 bases between them. This CDR3 has 13 residues. The CDR3 DNA reads TGTGCCAGCAGCTTAACAGGGTTGAACGAGCAGTACTTC. Translation: CASSLTGLNEQYF. The variable domain in full, with the rest retrieved from reference TRBV7-2 and TRBJ2-7, is GAGVSQSPSNKVTEKGKDVELRCDPISGHTALYWYRQSLGQGLEFLIYFQGNSAPDKSGLPSDRFSAERTGGSVSTLTIQRTQQEDSAVYLCASSLTGLNEQYFGPGTRLTVT.

This clonotype was counted between two and nine times. The chain is built from TRBV20-1 and TRBJ2-7; 13 nucleotides match TRBD2. V shed 6 bases, J shed 3 bases, and the junction held 5 bases outside the gene matches. This CDR3 comprises 14 residues. Germline loops: CDR1 DFQATT, CDR2 SNEGSKA (reference sequence). The CDR3 loop is CSAGTSGRVYEQYF. In DNA form, the CDR3 reads TGCAGTGCGGGTACTAGCGGGAGGGTCTACGAGCAGTACTTC.

This chain uses TRBV6-2 or TRBV6-3 with TRBJ2-2; 13 nucleotides line up with TRBD2. V shed 10 bases, J shed 4 bases, and the junction held 9 bases outside the gene matches. Germline V gene sequence: CDR1 MNHEY, CDR2 SVGEGT. The CDR3 loop spans 16 amino acids. CDR3 in DNA: TGTGCCATTAAAACGGGACTAGCGGGGCCCACCGGGGAGCTGTTTTTT. This encodes CAIKTGLAGPTGELFF.

The V and J genes are TRBV7-6 and TRBJ1-1, with 9 bases aligning to TRBD1. The ends lost 5 bases at V and 1 base at J; junction bases unmatched: 8. The CDR3 contains 16 residues. The germline V gene has CDR1 SGHVS and CDR2 FNYEAQ. In DNA, the CDR3 is TGTGCCAGCAGCCTCATACAGGGGGCTTGGAACACTGAAGCTTTCTTT. This encodes CASSLIQGAWNTEAFF.

In this sample, this clonotype turned up a few times. The chain combines TRBV11-2 with TRBJ1-4; D not certain. Trimming removed 5 bases at V and 8 bases at J, with 18 bases between. CDR3 length equals 15 residues. Germline CDR1 SGHAT, CDR2 FQNNGV. CDR3 DNA: TGTGCCAGCAGCCGGCTCGGCGGGATGGAAGAAAAACTGTTTTTT. As protein: CASSRLGGMEEKLFF.

This clonotype has just a few counts. The rearrangement uses TRBV4-2 and TRBJ2-1, with 7 bases lining up with TRBD1. Unmatched junction bases numbered 15, after V lost 10 bases and J lost 0 bases. CDR1 is LGHNA, CDR2 YNFKEQ, per germline. This CDR3 is 17 amino acids long. The CDR3 is CATAKDRNARSYNEQFF. CDR3 DNA sequence: TGTGCCACAGCCAAGGACAGGAACGCCCGCTCCTACAATGAGCAGTTCTTC.

This clonotype appeared a few times. The chain employs TRBV6-5 and TRBJ2-7; D not certain. V lost 4 bases, J lost 0 bases, and 10 bases lay in between. This CDR3 has 14 residues. Germline loops: CDR1 MNHEY, CDR2 SVGAGI. CDR3 protein: CASSSKRSSYEQYF. DNA for the CDR3: TGTGCCAGCAGTTCGAAAAGGAGCTCCTACGAGCAGTACTTC.

This clonotype was seen more than once but under ten times. The gene calls are TRBV5-1 and TRBJ2-5, with 10 bases that match TRBD2. The CDR3 sequence is 16 residues long. The V segment lost 3 bases and the J segment 1 base; nucleotides outside the gene matches: 6. Germline V gives CDR1 SGHRS, CDR2 YFSETQ. The CDR3 DNA reads as TGCGCCAGCAGCTGGCGGGGGACTAGCGTCCAAGAGACCCAGTACTTC. Residues: CASSWRGTSVQETQYF.

The V call is TRBV7-9, the J call TRBJ2-1; the D is unclear. The germline CDR1 and CDR2 sequences are SEHNR and FQNEAQ (reference sequence). This CDR3 is built from 16 residues. V gave up 1 base and J gave up 8 bases, with 18 bases separating them. CDR3 in amino acids: CASSLGLGRARDEQFF. The DNA of the CDR3 is TGTGCCAGCAGCTTAGGCCTAGGACGAGCAAGAGATGAGCAGTTCTTC.

The V gene is TRBV7-9, the J gene TRBJ2-3; a possible D gene is TRBD1 (6 bases). There are 15 residues in the CDR3. Germline CDR1 is SEHNR and CDR2 is FQNEAQ (reference sequence). Trimming left V 4 bases short and J 1 base short, with 12 bases between. CDR3 amino acids: CASSSHRDGTDTQYF. CDR3 sequence (DNA): TGTGCCAGCAGCTCACACAGGGACGGCACAGATACGCAGTATTTT.

This clonotype was seen a few times. This chain uses TRBV30 with TRBJ1-1, with TRBD1 as a possible D gene (6 bases). This CDR3 has 14 amino acids. Germline V gene lookup returns CDR1 GTSNPN and CDR2 SVGIG (reference sequence). The ends were cut back, 5 bases at V and 7 bases at J, with 20 bases in the middle. This chain's CDR3 is CAWSWGTPNGEAFF. DNA for the CDR3: TGTGCCTGGTCCTGGGGGACACCAAACGGTGAAGCTTTCTTT.

J is TRBJ2-1 and V is TRBV27; TRBD2 is a possible D gene (5 bases). This CDR3 contains 16 residues. Germline V gives CDR1 MNHEY, CDR2 SMNVEV (reference sequence). The germline V and J ends were trimmed by 1 base and 0 bases, with 10 bases remaining between them. As DNA, the CDR3 is TGTGCCAGCAGTTTATTGAGGGCCGGCTCCTACAATGAGCAGTTCTTC. Translating it yields CASSLLRAGSYNEQFF.